Below, 23 T cell receptor beta chains from the same sample are listed, as sequenced in a study of post-analysis software for immune sequencing data. General study points: Patients used a handful of TRBV segments, including TRBV5-6, TRBV5-1 and TRBV20-1, more often than controls.

No antigen has been identified for these receptors. Each TCR beta cDNA library carried unique molecular identifiers. TCRdb ran MiXCR on the PCR reads and lists one entry per CDR3 protein. Here the sample spans 450,000 to 650,000 distinct CDR3 sequences, roughly 45% being singletons. The sample comprised blood. The source of these receptors is a girl aged 10 to 17 with multiple sclerosis.

This clonotype showed up many times. V usage is TRBV5-5 and J usage is TRBJ2-4; D is unresolved. CDR1 is SGHKS and CDR2 is YYEKEE in the germline V gene (reference sequence). V shed 3 bases and J shed 8 bases, with 12 bases lying between them. The CDR3 is made up of 13 amino acids. The CDR3 protein is CASSYAPRDIQYF. CDR3 nucleotide sequence: TGTGCCAGCAGCTATGCCCCCCGGGACATTCAGTACTTC.

The gene calls are TRBV7-8 and TRBJ1-2; 7 positions match TRBD1. This CDR3 is 13 amino acids long. V shed 4 bases, J shed 7 bases, and the junction held 6 bases outside the gene matches. Germline assignment: CDR1 SGHVS and CDR2 FQNEAQ. In DNA, the CDR3 is TGTGCCAGCAGCTCAGACAGGGATAGTGGCTACACCTTC. Its translation: CASSSDRDSGYTF.

The rearrangement links TRBV4-2 to TRBJ2-7, with D uncertain. V lost 1 base and J 2 bases, leaving 9 bases between the germline ends. Germline CDR1 reads LGHNA; CDR2 reads YNFKEQ. The CDR3 consists of 14 residues. The CDR3 DNA reads TGTGCCAGCAGCCAAGGGTCAACAACCTACGAGCAGTACTTC. Its protein product is CASSQGSTTYEQYF.

A single count supports this clonotype. The rearrangement uses TRBV6-1 and TRBJ2-7, with 10 nucleotides matching TRBD1. Trimming took 2 bases from V and 2 from J; bases not matched to a gene: 6. From germline, CDR1 is MNHNS and CDR2 SASEGT. This CDR3 comprises 16 residues. This CDR3 is CASSEWGQGPAYEQYF. CDR3 DNA sequence: TGTGCCAGCAGTGAATGGGGACAGGGGCCAGCCTACGAGCAGTACTTC.

The rearrangement links TRBV5-1 to TRBJ2-5, with TRBD1 matching 10 bases. Germline values: CDR1 SGHRS, CDR2 YFSETQ. With V trimmed by 6 bases and J by 11 bases, 13 bases remained unmatched. The CDR3 contains 14 residues. The CDR3 DNA reads as TGCGCCAGCAACGAAGGACAGGGGGAGGCTGAGCAGTACTTC. Its protein is CASNEGQGEAEQYF. Using reference TRBV5-1 and TRBJ2-5 for the parts outside the CDR3, the full variable domain is KAGVTQTPRYLIKTRGQQVTLSCSPISGHRSVSWYQQTPGQGLQFLFEYFSETQRNKGNFPGRFSGRQFSNSRSEMNVSTLELGDSALYLCASNEGQGEAEQYFGPGTRLLVL.

V and J are TRBV29-1 and TRBJ1-1, with TRBD1 matching over 7 bases. Germline V gene lookup returns CDR1 SQVTM and CDR2 ANQGSEA. The CDR3 is 13 amino acids. Trimming cost V 5 bases and J 0 bases; bases outside gene matches: 3. The CDR3 DNA reads as TGCAGCGTTCTAGGACAGGTGAACACTGAAGCTTTCTTT. Its protein is CSVLGQVNTEAFF.

V is TRBV7-3 and J is TRBJ1-1; TRBD1 agrees at 8 bases. The CDR3 consists of 15 residues. The V gene end was trimmed by 2 bases and the J gene end by 1 base; junction bases not matched to a gene: 3. Germline CDR1 reads SGHTA; CDR2 reads FQGTGA. CDR3 sequence reads: CASSLQGTGNTEAFF. In nucleotides, the CDR3 is TGTGCCAGCAGCTTACAAGGGACAGGGAACACTGAAGCTTTCTTT.

V gene TRBV20-1 combines with J gene TRBJ2-1, with no clear D. V was cut by 0 bases and J by 9 bases, with 12 bases left in between. Germline CDR1 DFQATT, CDR2 SNEGSKA (reference sequence). This CDR3 contains 13 residues. The CDR3 sequence is CSARDGPVPEQFF. CDR3 sequence (DNA): TGCAGTGCTAGAGATGGGCCCGTCCCTGAGCAGTTCTTC.

In its sample, this clonotype was seen a few times. The chain employs TRBV12-3 or TRBV12-4 and TRBJ2-7; D remains ambiguous. CDR3 length: 15 amino acids. Trimming took 3 bases from V and 4 from J, leaving 16 bases between them. The CDR3 nucleotides are TGTGCCAGCAGTTTTGGATTAAAACTATGGTACGAGCAGTACTTC. Translated, it gives CASSFGLKLWYEQYF.

The V gene is TRBV7-6, the J gene TRBJ2-3; D perhaps matches TRBD2 (6 bases). The germline V and J ends were trimmed by 6 bases and 1 base, with 11 bases remaining between them. The CDR3 spans 14 residues. CDR1 is SGHVS, CDR2 FNYEAQ, per germline. This CDR3 is CASSRDFRTDTQYF. The CDR3 DNA reads as TGTGCCAGCAGTCGGGACTTCCGCACAGATACGCAGTATTTT.

A few counts support this clonotype. The chain combines TRBV29-1 with TRBJ2-7; maybe TRBD1 (6 bases). CDR1 SQVTM and CDR2 ANQGSEA come from the germline V gene. V shed 7 bases and J shed 5 bases, with 12 bases lying between them. CDR3 length: 11 amino acids. The CDR3 DNA reads as TGCAGCGCAGGGGCGGCCCACGAGCAGTACTTC. As protein: CSAGAAHEQYF.

This clonotype showed up many times. The CDR3 is CSARDRGIRQETQYF. CDR3 nucleotides: TGCAGTGCTAGAGATCGTGGGATCCGACAAGAGACCCAGTACTTC. This sequence joins TRBV20-1 and TRBJ2-5, with unresolved D. Germline V lookup: CDR1 DFQATT, CDR2 SNEGSKA (reference sequence). V gave up 0 bases and J gave up 2 bases, with 13 bases separating them. This CDR3 has 15 amino acids.

This clonotype was counted once. The gene calls are TRBV5-1 and TRBJ2-4; TRBD2 matches at 14 bases. Trimming cost V 4 bases and J 1 base; bases outside gene matches: 16. CDR1 is SGHRS, CDR2 YFSETQ, per germline. CDR3 length: 21 amino acids. The chain's CDR3 is CASSLLTPGLAGEFAKNIQYF. The CDR3 bases are TGCGCCAGCAGCCTACTAACCCCGGGACTAGCGGGAGAGTTCGCCAAAAACATTCAGTACTTC.

This sequence joins TRBV6-1 and TRBJ2-1; D call uncertain. The germline CDR1 and CDR2 sequences are MNHNS and SASEGT. The CDR3 extends over 12 amino acids. V was shortened by 6 bases and J by 8 bases, with 11 bases between the two germline ends. The CDR3 reads CASRTGNYEQFF. CDR3 sequence (DNA): TGTGCCAGCAGGACTGGAAACTATGAGCAGTTCTTC.

The chain uses TRBV18 and TRBJ2-3, with D possibly TRBD1 on 5 matching bases. Germline assignment: CDR1 KGHSH and CDR2 LQKENI. V was pared by 3 bases and J by 0 bases, with 13 bases between. This CDR3 contains 16 residues. CDR3 in amino acids: CASSPNGAGSTDTQYF. DNA for the CDR3: TGTGCCAGCTCACCGAATGGGGCAGGGAGCACAGATACGCAGTATTTT.

A remark on this clonotype: Mismatch with germline at one junction end may stem from a read error. V usage is TRBV20-1 and J usage is TRBJ1-6; D not certain. The V gene's germline CDR1 is DFQATT and CDR2 SNEGSKA (reference sequence). The CDR3 contains 15 residues. The CDR3 nucleotides read TGCAGTGCCAGAGCCTCGGCACAGCCTTATTCACCCCTCCACTTT. Its translation: CSARASAQPYSPLHF.

The V and J genes are TRBV6-1 and TRBJ2-2; 11 nucleotides match TRBD2. CDR3 size: 16 residues. Looked up from germline, CDR1 is MNHNS and CDR2 is SASEGT. The V gene end was trimmed by 8 bases and the J gene end by 4 bases; junction bases not matched to a gene: 9. The DNA for the CDR3 is TGTGCCAGCGGAACCTTAGCGGGAGGGGGCACCGGGGAGCTGTTTTTT. Amino acids: CASGTLAGGGTGELFF.

V is TRBV7-2 and J is TRBJ2-1; TRBD2 matches 12 bases. Germline assignment: CDR1 SGHTA and CDR2 FQGNSA. V lost 1 base to trimming and J lost 4 bases; unmatched junction nucleotides: 11. This CDR3 contains 19 residues. The CDR3 reads CASSLGEASGRAVYNEQFF. The CDR3 bases are TGTGCCAGCAGCTTAGGAGAGGCTAGCGGGAGGGCCGTTTACAATGAGCAGTTCTTC.

The chain recombines TRBV10-3 with TRBJ2-7, with D maybe TRBD1 (6 bases). Germline V CDR1 and CDR2: ENHRY, SYGVKD. The CDR3 length is 12 residues. V dropped 5 bases and J dropped 6 bases, with 11 bases sitting between them. CDR3 sequence reads: CAISTNRVEQYF. The CDR3, as DNA: TGTGCCATCAGTACAAACAGGGTCGAGCAGTACTTC.

This chain joins TRBV29-1 and TRBJ2-4; TRBD1 is a possible D gene (7 bases). This CDR3 region has 16 residues. Trimming stripped 1 base from V and 3 bases from J, with 16 bases between. Per the germline V gene, CDR1 is SQVTM and CDR2 is ANQGSEA. The CDR3 here is CSVEGRDRGGKNIQYF. The CDR3 DNA reads TGCAGCGTTGAAGGGCGGGACAGAGGCGGCAAAAACATTCAGTACTTC.

In its sample, this clonotype was seen a few times. This chain uses TRBV21-1 with TRBJ2-4; TRBD1 is the table's D call, not checked against the DNA. TRBV21-1 is noted as a pseudogene. CDR3 length: 18 residues. CDR3 region: CASSKARRGGGPKNIQYF. The CDR3 region has the DNA TGTGCCAGCAGCAAAGCGCGTCGAGGTGGGGGCCCCAAAAACATTCAGTACTTC.

The chain recombines TRBV29-1 with TRBJ1-5, with unresolved D. Germline CDR1 reads SQVTM; CDR2 reads ANQGSEA. V gave up 0 bases and J gave up 13 bases, with 10 bases separating them. The CDR3 runs 11 residues. CDR3 in amino acids: CSVEDRSTQHF. CDR3 nucleotides: TGCAGCGTTGAAGACAGGTCAACACAGCATTTT.

V and J are TRBV12-3 or TRBV12-4 and TRBJ2-1; D ambiguous. CDR3 size: 13 residues. Between the trimmed V and J ends, which lost 0 bases and 5 bases, there was a span of 5 bases. The CDR3 loop is CASSLALDNEQFF. CDR3 in DNA: TGTGCCAGCAGTTTAGCTCTAGACAATGAGCAGTTCTTC.